These 28 T cell receptor beta chains share one sample of origin, sequenced in a study of blood T cells in healthy people across ages (dated by TCRdb to the mid-2010s). Libraries were constructed by 5' RACE. For sequencing, an Illumina HiSeq 2500 was employed. The second PCR ran for about 7 to 11 cycles and used a J-beta primer mix along with a sample-barcoded 5' primer. TCRdb reanalyzed the raw reads on its own, using fastp at Q25 for trimming and MiXCR for clone calling, and kept in-frame beta chains. Merged by CDR3 protein, the rows form single entries marked with the most common genes and DNA. This sample has approximately 800,000 distinct CDR3 sequences in its table, and 45% to 70% of those were observed once. Roughly 24% of the sample lies in the top ten. The sequenced sample consisted of blood. These receptors were obtained from a man between 35 and 55 years old in good health.

The V and J genes are TRBV20-1 and TRBJ1-4; the match to TRBD1 covers 7 bases. Germline V gene sequence: CDR1 DFQATT, CDR2 SNEGSKA (reference sequence). Losses at the gene ends were 4 bases for V and 10 bases for J; bases not matched to a gene: 6. The CDR3 covers 12 residues. For the CDR3, the DNA is TGCAGTGCTAAGAGGGACAGTCGAAAACTGTTTTTT. As protein: CSAKRDSRKLFF.

V is TRBV27 and J is TRBJ1-1; 8 bases are shared with TRBD1. This CDR3 comprises 16 residues. From germline, CDR1 is MNHEY and CDR2 SMNVEV (reference sequence). V was pared by 5 bases and J by 2 bases, with 10 bases of the junction left unmatched. The DNA of the CDR3 is TGTGCCAGCAGTCGAAGGACAGGGAGCCGTAACACTGAAGCTTTCTTT. It specifies CASSRRTGSRNTEAFF.

This clonotype was detected once. The chain has TRBV29-1 and TRBJ2-1; TRBD2 aligns across 8 bases. The J call is uncertain, as TRBJ2-7 better fits the DNA end. Looked up from germline, CDR1 is SQVTM and CDR2 is ANQGSEA. The CDR3 has 16 residues. DNA for the CDR3: TGCAGCGTTGAGCCGTTCGTAGCGGGGCTTGCCAATGAGCAGTACTTC. This encodes CSVEPFVAGLANEQYF.

The genes are TRBV15 and TRBJ1-2; no firm D call. V gave up 5 bases and J gave up 2 bases, with 15 bases separating them. The CDR3 length is 15 residues. Germline V gene lookup returns CDR1 LNHNV and CDR2 YYDKDF (reference sequence). The CDR3: CATSSLGSTNYGYTF. CDR3 nucleotide sequence: TGTGCCACCAGCTCCCTGGGGTCTACCAACTATGGCTACACCTTC. The whole variable domain, remainder taken from reference TRBV15 and TRBJ1-2, is DAMVIQNPRYQVTQFGKPVTLSCSQTLNHNVMYWYQQKSSQAPKLLFHYYDKDFNNEADTPDNFQSRRPNTSFCFLDIRSPGLGDTAMYLCATSSLGSTNYGYTFGSGTRLTVV.

This clonotype showed up just a few times. V gene TRBV24-1 combines with J gene TRBJ2-7; tentative D call: TRBD1 (5 bases). From germline, CDR1 is KGHDR and CDR2 SFDVKD. The CDR3 spans 13 residues. Deletions cut 5 bases from V and 5 bases from J, with 12 bases between. In DNA form, the CDR3 reads TGTGCCACCAGTGGGGGCGAGAGCGACGAGCAGTACTTC. It translates to CATSGGESDEQYF.

This clonotype was recorded many times. The chain employs TRBV6-1 and TRBJ2-1; 9 positions match TRBD2. The CDR3 sequence is 16 residues long. The germline gives CDR1 MNHNS, CDR2 SASEGT. V gave up 3 bases and J gave up 0 bases; unmatched junction bases: 3. The CDR3 is CASSDNSGGSYNEQFF. For the CDR3, the DNA is TGTGCCAGCAGTGATAATAGCGGGGGCTCCTACAATGAGCAGTTCTTC.

The chain links TRBV5-1 to TRBJ2-4; D gene ambiguous. V was cut by 0 bases and J by 13 bases, with 11 bases left in between. The CDR3 consists of 12 residues. Germline CDR1 is SGHRS and CDR2 is YFSETQ. The CDR3 bases are TGCGCCAGCAGCTTGGACTTCCTTGGGCAGTACTTC. This translates into CASSLDFLGQYF.

The chain couples TRBV4-3 to TRBJ2-7; D perhaps matches TRBD2 (7 bases). The CDR3 spans 16 residues. The V gene lost 0 bases and the J gene lost 7 bases, with 19 bases spanning the gap. CDR1 and CDR2 from the germline V gene are LGHNA and YSLEER. CDR3 coding DNA: TGCGCCAGCAGCCAAGATCTGGCGGGGAGGGACAATGAGCAGTACTTC. Its protein is CASSQDLAGRDNEQYF.

This clonotype was recorded a few times. This chain uses TRBV7-2 with TRBJ2-3, with 7 bases lining up with TRBD1. With V trimmed by 9 bases and J by 0 bases, 6 bases remained unmatched. Germline loops: CDR1 SGHTA, CDR2 FQGNSA. This CDR3 has 14 amino acids. The CDR3 coding sequence is TGTGCCAGTCGGGACAGACAGAGCACAGATACGCAGTATTTT. It yields the protein CASRDRQSTDTQYF.

The chain carries TRBV7-2 and TRBJ2-7, with no clear D. CDR1 is SGHTA, CDR2 FQGNSA, per germline. The V gene lost 3 bases and the J gene lost 7 bases, with 19 bases spanning the gap. The CDR3 contains 15 residues. CDR3 sequence reads: CASSFSGSGRNEQYF. The CDR3 DNA follows: TGTGCCAGCAGCTTCAGTGGTTCAGGCCGCAATGAGCAGTACTTC.

This clonotype was seen a handful of times. This chain joins TRBV24-1 and TRBJ2-5; TRBD2 agrees at 11 bases. CDR1 and CDR2 (germline): KGHDR, SFDVKD. With 3 bases clipped from V and 1 base from J, the junction kept 0 bases outside the gene matches. This CDR3 spans 15 amino acids. The CDR3, as DNA: TGTGCCACCAGTGATACTAGCGGGAGCCAAGAGACCCAGTACTTC. Protein sequence: CATSDTSGSQETQYF.

The gene calls are TRBV29-1 and TRBJ2-1; 10 bases match TRBD1. The CDR3 covers 13 residues. Germline assignment: CDR1 SQVTM and CDR2 ANQGSEA. V lost 4 bases, J lost 8 bases, and 5 bases stayed unmatched. CDR3 in DNA: TGCAGCGTTGCCTCGACAGGGGGCGATGAGCAGTTCTTC. Translation: CSVASTGGDEQFF.

The V gene is TRBV20-1, the J gene TRBJ2-3; D gene uncertain. The length of the CDR3 is 15 residues. V lost 0 bases and J 2 bases, leaving 12 bases between the germline ends. Per germline, CDR1 DFQATT and CDR2 SNEGSKA (reference sequence). The CDR3: CSARDPLMTTDTQYF. The CDR3 DNA reads TGCAGTGCTAGAGACCCACTTATGACCACAGATACGCAGTATTTT.

This chain connects TRBV7-2 to TRBJ2-1, with 8 bases matching TRBD2. The J call is uncertain, as TRBJ2-7 better fits the DNA end. The V gene's germline CDR1 is SGHTA and CDR2 FQGNSA. There are 13 residues in the CDR3. The DNA for the CDR3 is TGTGCCAGCAGCTCGAGCGGGAGTAATGAGCAGTACTTC. Translation gives CASSSSGSNEQYF.

This chain joins TRBV6-2 or TRBV6-3 and TRBJ2-2; the D gene is possibly TRBD1 (5 bases). The CDR3 runs to 16 residues. Germline lookup yields CDR1 MNHEY and CDR2 SVGEGT. Trimming shortened V by 0 bases and J by 5 bases, and 13 bases separated the two germline ends. The CDR3 loop is CASSYSPGPSTGELFF. The CDR3 DNA reads TGTGCCAGCAGTTACTCGCCAGGGCCCTCTACCGGGGAGCTGTTTTTT.

This sequence joins TRBV4-3 and TRBJ2-1; 7 bases agree with TRBD2. CDR1 and CDR2 from the germline V gene are LGHNA and YSLEER. The CDR3 runs 16 residues. V trimming: 4 bases; J trimming: 3 bases; junction bases outside the gene matches: 9. DNA of the CDR3: TGCGCCAGCAGCCGAATAGCGGGTGGGAGCTACAATGAGCAGTTCTTC. As protein: CASSRIAGGSYNEQFF.

The J gene is TRBJ2-1, the V gene TRBV28; TRBD1 matches 7 bases. The germline CDR1 and CDR2 sequences are MDHEN and SYDVKM. The J segment lost 9 bases and the V segment lost 8 bases, leaving 10 bases of the junction unmatched. The CDR3 loop spans 13 amino acids. As DNA, the CDR3 is TGTGCCAGCCGACAGGGACGGGTTGGTGAGCAGTTCTTC. Translation gives CASRQGRVGEQFF.

The chain employs TRBV6-5 and TRBJ2-2; D might be TRBD1 or TRBD2, each matching 5 bases. The V end lost 2 bases, the J end lost 5 bases, and 15 bases lay between the germline ends. This CDR3 contains 16 residues. In germline, CDR1 is MNHEY, CDR2 SVGAGI. In nucleotides, the CDR3 is TGTGCCAGCAGTTACCAGGGTGTGACGGGGACCGGGGAGCTGTTTTTT. Amino acid sequence: CASSYQGVTGTGELFF.

Only a few counts were recorded for this clonotype. V gene TRBV29-1 combines with J gene TRBJ2-1; 11 nucleotides align to TRBD2. This CDR3 comprises 15 residues. V lost 5 bases and J lost 4; bases outside the gene matches: 7. CDR1 SQVTM and CDR2 ANQGSEA come from the germline V gene. CDR3 DNA sequence: TGCAGCGTTACCTTAGCGGGAGGGCCTTACAATGAGCAGTTCTTC. It is translated as CSVTLAGGPYNEQFF.

The chain uses TRBV12-3 or TRBV12-4 and TRBJ2-1; 10 positions agree with TRBD2. J lost 3 bases, V lost 6 bases, and 14 bases had no gene match. The CDR3 has 18 residues. The CDR3 protein is CASSDPSGSMGIYNEQFF. Written as DNA, the CDR3 is TGTGCCAGCAGCGATCCTAGCGGGAGTATGGGGATCTACAATGAGCAGTTCTTC.

As for this clonotype: One end of the junction varies from germline; a read error may be responsible. The chain employs TRBV29-1 and TRBJ2-1; TRBD2 aligns across 14 bases. The CDR3 loop spans 15 amino acids. Germline V CDR1 and CDR2: SQVTM, ANQGSEA. CDR3 in amino acids: CSVGTSGSPYSEQFF. The CDR3 region has the DNA TGCAGCGTGGGGACTAGCGGGAGTCCCTACAGTGAGCAGTTCTTC.

The rearrangement uses TRBV7-3 and TRBJ2-1; 7 bases match TRBD1. From germline, CDR1 is SGHTA and CDR2 FQGTGA. The CDR3 totals 16 residues. The V gene end was trimmed by 1 base and the J gene end by 5 bases; junction bases not matched to a gene: 8. CDR3 sequence reads: CASSLSKWGQNNEQFF. The CDR3 coding sequence is TGTGCCAGCAGCTTAAGTAAGTGGGGACAGAACAATGAGCAGTTCTTC.

This clonotype was seen a few times. V usage is TRBV5-1 and J usage is TRBJ2-5; 7 nucleotides align to TRBD2. CDR1 is SGHRS, CDR2 YFSETQ, per germline. The CDR3 has 15 residues. V was clipped by 4 bases and J by 1 base; unmatched bases: 7. The DNA for the CDR3 is TGCGCCAGCAGCCCTACGCTAGCGGTCCAAGAGACCCAGTACTTC. Encoded protein: CASSPTLAVQETQYF.

V gene TRBV10-3 combines with J gene TRBJ2-7; TRBD2 is a possible D gene (6 bases). Germline assignment: CDR1 ENHRY and CDR2 SYGVKD. V shed 2 bases and J shed 12 bases, with 14 bases lying between them. The CDR3 spans 12 residues. CDR3 in amino acids: CAISEPEGPTYF. The DNA for the CDR3 is TGTGCCATCAGTGAGCCGGAGGGACCCACGTACTTC.

This clonotype was seen more than once but under ten times. The chain uses TRBV5-1 and TRBJ1-2; 7 positions match TRBD1. Germline loops: CDR1 SGHRS, CDR2 YFSETQ. The CDR3 spans 14 residues. With 5 bases clipped from V and 6 bases from J, the junction kept 10 bases outside the gene matches. The CDR3, as DNA: TGCGCCAGCAGGTATGACCGGGACAGCCATGGCTACACCTTC. This encodes CASRYDRDSHGYTF.

The genes are TRBV29-1 and TRBJ2-2; 8 nucleotides line up with TRBD1. The CDR3 contains 15 residues. Trimming removed 7 bases from V and 4 bases from J; junction bases left unmatched: 11. Germline V gene lookup returns CDR1 SQVTM and CDR2 ANQGSEA. The CDR3 DNA follows: TGCAGCGCCGGCACCGGGACAGGAACCACCGGGGAGCTGTTTTTT. The encoded protein is CSAGTGTGTTGELFF.

This chain connects TRBV12-3 or TRBV12-4 to TRBJ1-5; 7 bases match TRBD1. The J segment lost 6 bases and the V segment lost 6 bases, leaving 11 bases of the junction unmatched. The CDR3 spans 15 residues. CDR3 bases: TGTGCCAGCAGACCAACAGGGGTTAGTAGTCAGCCCCAGCATTTT. Translating gives CASRPTGVSSQPQHF.

This clonotype has a handful of counts. The chain links TRBV3-1 to TRBJ1-5; perhaps TRBD1 as D (5 bases). V lost 4 bases and J 7 bases, leaving 14 bases between the germline ends. Germline values: CDR1 LGHDT, CDR2 YNNKEL (reference sequence). The CDR3 spans 14 residues. CDR3 loop: CASSRGRGSQPQHF. CDR3 nucleotide sequence: TGTGCCAGCAGCCGAGGGAGGGGCAGCCAGCCCCAGCATTTT.